These 17 T cell receptor beta chains came from one sample sequenced in a study of blood T cell repertoires in COVID-19. Clones were sequenced by immunoSEQ multiplex PCR, and TCRdb holds only the in-frame ones, with some missing. The table lists more than 300,000 clones, less than 90% of them singletons. Sequenced material: PBMCs or T cells enriched from blood (not recorded which). The receptors here all came from a woman aged 45-60 years who had recovered from COVID-19.

The gene calls are TRBV29-1 and TRBJ2-7; 7 positions match TRBD1. The CDR3 covers 13 residues. Germline CDR1 reads SQVTM; CDR2 reads ANQGSEA. Trimming removed 4 bases from V and 3 bases from J; junction bases left unmatched: 6. The CDR3 here is CSVAPRDSYEQYF. CDR3 nucleotide sequence: TGCAGCGTTGCCCCCCGGGACAGCTACGAGCAGTACTTC.

The chain employs TRBV11-2 and TRBJ2-1, with D perhaps TRBD2 (5 bases). V lost 2 bases, J lost 2 bases, and 13 bases lay in between. The germline gives CDR1 SGHAT, CDR2 FQNNGV. CDR3 length: 16 residues. CDR3 region: CASSLTGGPTYNEQFF. The DNA of the CDR3 is TGTGCCAGCAGCTTAACTGGCGGGCCTACCTACAATGAGCAGTTCTTC.

The CDR3 DNA reads as TGTGCCATCAGTGCGCAGGGGGCGCGTAGGGGCTACACCTTC. Translating it yields CAISAQGARRGYTF. This chain joins TRBV10-3 and TRBJ1-2, with 8 bases aligning to TRBD1. This CDR3 region has 14 residues. Germline V gene data show CDR1 as ENHRY and CDR2 as SYGVKD. After removal of 4 bases from V and 8 bases from J, the junction contained 9 bases not matched to a gene.

In this sample, this clone turned up once. The chain links TRBV2 to TRBJ2-2; D might be TRBD2 (6 bases). CDR1 SNHLY and CDR2 FYNNEI come from the germline V gene. CDR3 length equals 15 residues. Trimming stripped 8 bases from V and 2 bases from J, with 15 bases between. CDR3 bases: TGTGCCAGCCTTGGGGCGGGGAGTAACACCGGGGAGCTGTTTTTT. It specifies CASLGAGSNTGELFF. Variable domain in full (rest from reference TRBV2 and TRBJ2-2): EPEVTQTPSHQVTQMGQEVILRCVPISNHLYFYWYRQILGQKVEFLVSFYNNEISEKSEIFDDQFSVERPDGSNFTLKIRSTKLEDSAMYFCASLGAGSNTGELFFGEGSRLTVL.

CDR3 residues: CASSSSSGRRDEQFF. The DNA for the CDR3 is TGTGCCAGCAGCTCGTCTAGCGGGAGGAGGGATGAGCAGTTCTTC. The chain couples TRBV6-5 to TRBJ2-1; the match to TRBD2 covers 11 bases. The ends lost 6 bases at V and 8 bases at J; junction bases unmatched: 9. The CDR3 extends over 15 amino acids. The germline V gene has CDR1 MNHEY and CDR2 SVGAGI.

The chain employs TRBV5-1 and TRBJ1-4; D unclear. V lost 1 base, J lost 0 bases, and 16 bases lay in between. The length of the CDR3 is 18 residues. Looked up from germline, CDR1 is SGHRS and CDR2 is YFSETQ. This CDR3 reads CASSLNSLTASTNEKLFF. CDR3 in DNA: TGCGCCAGCAGCTTGAATTCGCTTACAGCCTCAACTAATGAAAAACTGTTTTTT. The full variable domain, rest sourced from reference TRBV5-1 and TRBJ1-4, is KAGVTQTPRYLIKTRGQQVTLSCSPISGHRSVSWYQQTPGQGLQFLFEYFSETQRNKGNFPGRFSGRQFSNSRSEMNVSTLELGDSALYLCASSLNSLTASTNEKLFFGSGTQLSVL.

The genes are TRBV19 and TRBJ1-1, with 7 bases matching TRBD1. The CDR3 extends over 14 amino acids. Germline lookup yields CDR1 LNHDA and CDR2 SQIVND (reference sequence). V shed 7 bases, J shed 3 bases, and the junction held 8 bases outside the gene matches. CDR3 in amino acids: CASTTTGKYTEAFF. CDR3 in DNA: TGTGCCAGTACCACGACAGGGAAGTACACTGAAGCTTTCTTT.

The chain uses TRBV7-9 and TRBJ1-1; no reliable D call. Germline values: CDR1 SEHNR, CDR2 FQNEAQ (reference sequence). The CDR3 totals 13 residues. Trimming stripped 1 base from V and 7 bases from J, with 10 bases between. The CDR3 coding sequence is TGTGCCAGCAGCTTAGGGCTGTATGATGAAGCTTTCTTT. It specifies CASSLGLYDEAFF.

This clone came up a few times. The chain couples TRBV3-1 (or the pseudogene TRBV3-2) to TRBJ1-1; TRBD1 matches 7 bases. Germline CDR1 and CDR2: LGHDT and YNNKEL (reference sequence). The CDR3 runs 16 residues. The V segment lost 1 base and the J segment 1 base; nucleotides outside the gene matches: 6. DNA for the CDR3: TGTGCCAGCAGCCAAGCATGGACAGGCCCGAACACTGAAGCTTTCTTT. Translating gives CASSQAWTGPNTEAFF.

The chain uses TRBV5-1 and TRBJ1-5; 9 bases map to TRBD1. The junction had 4 bases not matched to a gene; V was cut back by 0 bases and J by 6 bases. Germline CDR1 reads SGHRS; CDR2 reads YFSETQ. The CDR3 runs to 15 residues. In DNA, the CDR3 is TGCGCCAGCAGCTTGGAGGGACAGGGATTTCAGCCCCAGCATTTT. This sequence encodes CASSLEGQGFQPQHF.

This clone was recorded once. The V call is TRBV10-3, the J call TRBJ2-7, with 9 bases lining up with TRBD1. The CDR3 is made up of 16 amino acids. The V and J ends lost 6 bases and 2 bases, in that order; junction bases with no gene match: 11. Germline CDR1 ENHRY, CDR2 SYGVKD. CDR3 bases: TGTGCCATCAGCAGACCCGCGGGACAGGGCCCCTACGAGCAGTACTTC. Translation: CAISRPAGQGPYEQYF.

The chain combines TRBV6-5 with TRBJ1-5, with D unclear. Trimming pared 6 bases from V and 11 bases from J, leaving 17 bases between. There are 13 residues in the CDR3. Looked up from germline, CDR1 is MNHEY and CDR2 is SVGAGI. CDR3 sequence: CASRPTSGTTQHF. The CDR3 DNA sequence: TGTGCCAGCAGACCGACATCAGGAACGACCCAGCATTTT.

This chain uses TRBV27 with TRBJ2-7; 16 bases are shared with TRBD2. From germline, CDR1 is MNHEY and CDR2 SMNVEV (reference sequence). The CDR3 sequence is 17 residues long. Unmatched junction bases numbered 9, after V lost 5 bases and J lost 5 bases. In DNA form, the CDR3 reads TGTGCCAGCAGTCGGAGGGGACTAGCGGGAGGGCCCCACGAGCAGTACTTC. Protein sequence: CASSRRGLAGGPHEQYF.

This clone was counted only a few times. The J gene is TRBJ1-5, the V gene TRBV24-1; TRBD1 agrees at 9 bases. Losses at the gene ends were 4 bases for V and 0 bases for J; bases not matched to a gene: 6. The CDR3 is 17 amino acids. Germline V CDR1 and CDR2: KGHDR, SFDVKD. For the CDR3, the DNA is TGTGCCACCAGTGAAGCTCGGACAGGGGATAGCAATCAGCCCCAGCATTTT. Translated, it gives CATSEARTGDSNQPQHF.

V usage is TRBV9 and J usage is TRBJ1-2, with 8 nucleotides matching TRBD1. The trim removed 5 bases at V and 5 bases at J, leaving 8 bases unmatched. The CDR3 contains 14 residues. CDR1 is SGDLS, CDR2 YYNGEE, per germline. CDR3 DNA sequence: TGTGCCAGCAGAGACGACAGGGGAAGTTATGGCTACACCTTC. The encoded protein is CASRDDRGSYGYTF.

The chain combines TRBV6-5 with TRBJ1-3, with a weak D call TRBD1 (5 bases). V lost 2 bases and J 0 bases, leaving 8 bases between the germline ends. Germline CDR1 MNHEY, CDR2 SVGAGI. This CDR3 spans 15 amino acids. CDR3: CASSYQGSSGNTIYF. DNA of the CDR3: TGTGCCAGCAGTTACCAGGGCAGCTCTGGAAACACCATATATTTT.

The V call is TRBV7-9, the J call TRBJ2-3, with a weak D call TRBD2 (8 bases). Germline V gene sequence: CDR1 SEHNR, CDR2 FQNEAQ (reference sequence). The CDR3 totals 15 residues. With 7 bases removed from V and 5 bases from J, the gap between germline ends came to 19 bases. CDR3 amino acids: CASTPTGSGGDTQYF. The CDR3 DNA reads as TGTGCCAGCACCCCGACAGGGAGCGGGGGAGATACGCAGTATTTT.